The 8 T cell receptor beta chains below all came from one sample that was sequenced in a study of Ad26.COV2.S vaccination and SARS-CoV-2 variants. The method was immunoSEQ multiplex PCR; TCRdb's version includes in-frame clones alone and lacks a portion of them. The data show 300,000 to 400,000 clones, about 88% seen once. Treatment defined: roughly 19 received Ad26.COV2.S at low or high dose, single or two shots; 5 received placebo; per-sample allocation not given. The samples date from day 63 after the first vaccine or placebo injection. Here the sequenced sample was peripheral blood, taken in a trial of Ad26.COV2.S vaccine versus placebo. These receptors were collected from a person between 18 and 65 years old who received the Ad26.COV2.S COVID-19 vaccine or a placebo.

V gene TRBV29-1 combines with J gene TRBJ2-1, with no clear D. This CDR3 is 12 amino acids long. Germline V gene sequence: CDR1 SQVTM, CDR2 ANQGSEA. V was clipped by 6 bases and J by 10 bases, with 16 bases between them. CDR3 sequence: CSVPYVGKEQFF. Written as DNA, the CDR3 is TGCAGCGTCCCATATGTGGGGAAAGAGCAGTTCTTC.

This clone was observed a handful of times. The V gene is TRBV14, the J gene TRBJ2-5; 7 positions agree with TRBD2. The CDR3 has 15 residues. In germline, CDR1 is SGHDN, CDR2 FVKESK. J lost 5 bases, V lost 4 bases, and 10 bases had no gene match. Written as DNA, the CDR3 is TGTGCCAGCAGCCCTGGGGACTATCCGAGTGAGACCCAGTACTTC. This gives the protein CASSPGDYPSETQYF.

This chain uses TRBV10-3 with TRBJ2-5, with 9 bases fitting TRBD1. Germline-derived CDR1 and CDR2 are ENHRY and SYGVKD. The V segment lost 3 bases and the J segment 1 base; nucleotides outside the gene matches: 3. The CDR3 length is 15 residues. The CDR3 here is CAISDVGQGQETQYF. The CDR3 DNA reads as TGTGCCATCAGTGATGTGGGACAGGGCCAAGAGACCCAGTACTTC.

V usage is TRBV5-1 and J usage is TRBJ2-3; no definite D call. Germline CDR1 is SGHRS and CDR2 is YFSETQ. The CDR3 has 14 amino acids. The ends were cut back, 0 bases at V and 2 bases at J, with 7 bases in the middle. The DNA of the CDR3 is TGCGCCAGCAGCTTGGCCGGATACACAGATACGCAGTATTTT. Its translation: CASSLAGYTDTQYF. The whole variable domain, remainder taken from reference TRBV5-1 and TRBJ2-3, is KAGVTQTPRYLIKTRGQQVTLSCSPISGHRSVSWYQQTPGQGLQFLFEYFSETQRNKGNFPGRFSGRQFSNSRSEMNVSTLELGDSALYLCASSLAGYTDTQYFGPGTRLTVL.

This chain uses TRBV19 with TRBJ1-5; TRBD1 aligns across 9 bases. The J segment lost 4 bases and the V segment lost 6 bases, leaving 13 bases of the junction unmatched. Germline loops: CDR1 LNHDA, CDR2 SQIVND (reference sequence). The CDR3 has 17 amino acids. In DNA, the CDR3 is TGTGCCAGTAGCATATGGACAGGGGTTCGTGGGAATCAGCCCCAGCATTTT. It specifies CASSIWTGVRGNQPQHF.

The V call is TRBV5-1, the J call TRBJ2-3, with D unresolved. This CDR3 region has 14 residues. Trimming shortened V by 4 bases and J by 0 bases, and 9 bases separated the two germline ends. CDR1 is SGHRS, CDR2 YFSETQ, per germline. CDR3 amino acids: CASSTQPSTDTQYF. The CDR3 DNA is TGCGCCAGCAGCACCCAGCCCAGCACAGATACGCAGTATTTT.

V usage is TRBV18 and J usage is TRBJ2-1, with 7 positions matching TRBD2. The germline gives CDR1 KGHSH, CDR2 LQKENI. V lost 2 bases, J lost 8 bases, and 6 bases stayed unmatched. The CDR3 contains 14 residues. DNA for the CDR3: TGTGCCAGCTCACCAGGACTAGTCCGTGATGAGCAGTTCTTC. It encodes CASSPGLVRDEQFF.

V usage is TRBV9 and J usage is TRBJ1-1; D is undetermined. The germline V gene encodes CDR1 SGDLS and CDR2 YYNGEE. There are 14 residues in the CDR3. With 0 bases removed from V and 0 bases from J, the gap between germline ends came to 6 bases. Here the CDR3 reads CASSVGTMNTEAFF. The CDR3 DNA sequence: TGTGCCAGCAGCGTAGGCACAATGAACACTGAAGCTTTCTTT.